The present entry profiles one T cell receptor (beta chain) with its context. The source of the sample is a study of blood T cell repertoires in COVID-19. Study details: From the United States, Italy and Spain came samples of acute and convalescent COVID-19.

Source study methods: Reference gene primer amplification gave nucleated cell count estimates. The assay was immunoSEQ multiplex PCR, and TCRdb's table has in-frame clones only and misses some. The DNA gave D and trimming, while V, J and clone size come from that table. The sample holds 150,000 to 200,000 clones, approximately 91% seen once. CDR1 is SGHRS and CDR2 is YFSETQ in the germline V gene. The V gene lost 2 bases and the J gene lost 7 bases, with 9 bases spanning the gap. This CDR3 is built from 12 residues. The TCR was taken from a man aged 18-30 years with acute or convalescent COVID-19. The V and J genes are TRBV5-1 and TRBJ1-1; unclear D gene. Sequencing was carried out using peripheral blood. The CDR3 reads CASSFDGHEAFF. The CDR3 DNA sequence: TGCGCCAGCAGCTTCGATGGCCATGAAGCTTTCTTT.